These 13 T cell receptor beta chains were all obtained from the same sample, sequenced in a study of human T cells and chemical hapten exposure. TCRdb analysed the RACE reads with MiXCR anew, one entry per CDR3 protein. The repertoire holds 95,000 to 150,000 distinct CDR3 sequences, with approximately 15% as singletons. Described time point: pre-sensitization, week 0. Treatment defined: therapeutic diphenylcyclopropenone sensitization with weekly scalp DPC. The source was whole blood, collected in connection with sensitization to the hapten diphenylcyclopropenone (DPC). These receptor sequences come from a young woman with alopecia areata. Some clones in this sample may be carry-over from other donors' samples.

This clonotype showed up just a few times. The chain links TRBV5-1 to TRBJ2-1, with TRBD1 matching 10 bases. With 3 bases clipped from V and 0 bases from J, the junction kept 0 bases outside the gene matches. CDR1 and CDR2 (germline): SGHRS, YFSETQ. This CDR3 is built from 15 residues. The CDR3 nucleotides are TGCGCCAGCAGCTGGGACAGGGGCTCCTACAATGAGCAGTTCTTC. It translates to CASSWDRGSYNEQFF.

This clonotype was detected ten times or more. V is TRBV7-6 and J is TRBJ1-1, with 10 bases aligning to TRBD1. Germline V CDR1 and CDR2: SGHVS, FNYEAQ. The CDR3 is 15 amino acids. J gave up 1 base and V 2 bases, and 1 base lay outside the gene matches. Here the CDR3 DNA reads TGTGCCAGCAGCTTAAGGACAGGGGGGAACACTGAAGCTTTCTTT. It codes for CASSLRTGGNTEAFF.

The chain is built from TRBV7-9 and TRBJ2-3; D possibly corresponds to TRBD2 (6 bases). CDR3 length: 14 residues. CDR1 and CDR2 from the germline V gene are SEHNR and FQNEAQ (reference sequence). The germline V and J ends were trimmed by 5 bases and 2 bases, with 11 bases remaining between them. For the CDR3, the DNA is TGTGCCAGCAGCCGGGACTCCACCACAGATACGCAGTATTTT. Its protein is CASSRDSTTDTQYF.

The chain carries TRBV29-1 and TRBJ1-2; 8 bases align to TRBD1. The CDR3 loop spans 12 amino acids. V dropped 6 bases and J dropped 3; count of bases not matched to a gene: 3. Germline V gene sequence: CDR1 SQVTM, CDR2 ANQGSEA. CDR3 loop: CSVRGRDYGYTF. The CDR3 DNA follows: TGCAGCGTCAGGGGGCGAGACTATGGCTACACCTTC.

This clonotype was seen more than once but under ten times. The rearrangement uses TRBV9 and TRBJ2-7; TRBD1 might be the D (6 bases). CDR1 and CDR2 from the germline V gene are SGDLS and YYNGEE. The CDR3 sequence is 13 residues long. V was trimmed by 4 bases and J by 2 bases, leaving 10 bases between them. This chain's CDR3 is CASSPTGPYEQYF. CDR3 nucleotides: TGTGCCAGCAGCCCTACAGGGCCCTACGAGCAGTACTTC.

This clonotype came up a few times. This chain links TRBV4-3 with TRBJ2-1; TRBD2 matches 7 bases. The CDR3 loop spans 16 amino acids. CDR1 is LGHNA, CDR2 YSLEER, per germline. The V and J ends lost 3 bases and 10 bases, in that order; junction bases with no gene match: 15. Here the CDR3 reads CASSHFRRASGDEQFF. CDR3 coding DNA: TGCGCCAGCAGCCACTTTAGAAGGGCTAGCGGAGACGAGCAGTTCTTC.

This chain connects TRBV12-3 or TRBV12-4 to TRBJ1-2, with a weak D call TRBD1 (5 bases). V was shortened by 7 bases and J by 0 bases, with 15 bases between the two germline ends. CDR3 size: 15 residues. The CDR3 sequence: CASTLRGRANYGYTF. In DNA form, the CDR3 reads TGTGCCAGCACCCTCCGGGGCCGAGCTAACTATGGCTACACCTTC.

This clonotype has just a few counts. The CDR3 is CASRSPGRTSTDTQYF. The DNA of the CDR3 is TGTGCCAGCAGATCACCGGGACGGACCAGCACAGATACGCAGTATTTT. The rearrangement joins TRBV11-2 to TRBJ2-3; D may correspond to TRBD1 or TRBD2 (5 bases each). Per germline, CDR1 SGHAT and CDR2 FQNNGV. The length of the CDR3 is 16 residues. V lost 6 bases, J lost 0 bases, and 16 bases lay in between.

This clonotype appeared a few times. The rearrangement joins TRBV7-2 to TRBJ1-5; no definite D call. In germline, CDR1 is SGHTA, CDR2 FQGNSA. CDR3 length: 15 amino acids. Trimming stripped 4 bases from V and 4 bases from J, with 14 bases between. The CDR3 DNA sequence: TGTGCCAGCAGCTCCGGCCTCCTTGTGAATCAGCCCCAGCATTTT. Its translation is CASSSGLLVNQPQHF.

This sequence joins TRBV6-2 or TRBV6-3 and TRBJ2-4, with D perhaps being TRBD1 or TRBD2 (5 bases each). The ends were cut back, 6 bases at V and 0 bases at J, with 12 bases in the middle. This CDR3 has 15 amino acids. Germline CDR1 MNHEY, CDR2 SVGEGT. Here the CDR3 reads CASSSGAIAKNIQYF. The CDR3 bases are TGTGCCAGCAGCTCCGGGGCCATAGCCAAAAACATTCAGTACTTC.

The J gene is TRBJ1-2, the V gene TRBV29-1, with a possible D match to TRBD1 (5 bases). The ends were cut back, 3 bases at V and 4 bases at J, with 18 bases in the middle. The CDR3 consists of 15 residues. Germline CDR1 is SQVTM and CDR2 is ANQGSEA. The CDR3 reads CSVDPRSGGCYGYTF. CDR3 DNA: TGCAGCGTTGATCCCCGGAGCGGGGGGTGCTATGGCTACACCTTC.

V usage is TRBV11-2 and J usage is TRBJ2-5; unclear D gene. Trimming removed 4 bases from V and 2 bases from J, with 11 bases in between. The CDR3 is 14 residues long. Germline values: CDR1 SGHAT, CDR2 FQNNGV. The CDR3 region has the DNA TGTGCCAGCAGCTCGCTGGGGTTTCAAGAGACCCAGTACTTC. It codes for CASSSLGFQETQYF.

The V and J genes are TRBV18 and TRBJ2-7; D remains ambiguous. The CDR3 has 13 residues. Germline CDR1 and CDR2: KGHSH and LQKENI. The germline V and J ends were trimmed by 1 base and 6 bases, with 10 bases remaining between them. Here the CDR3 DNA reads TGTGCCAGCTCACCACAAAAAGGGCTCGAGCAGTACTTC. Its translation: CASSPQKGLEQYF.